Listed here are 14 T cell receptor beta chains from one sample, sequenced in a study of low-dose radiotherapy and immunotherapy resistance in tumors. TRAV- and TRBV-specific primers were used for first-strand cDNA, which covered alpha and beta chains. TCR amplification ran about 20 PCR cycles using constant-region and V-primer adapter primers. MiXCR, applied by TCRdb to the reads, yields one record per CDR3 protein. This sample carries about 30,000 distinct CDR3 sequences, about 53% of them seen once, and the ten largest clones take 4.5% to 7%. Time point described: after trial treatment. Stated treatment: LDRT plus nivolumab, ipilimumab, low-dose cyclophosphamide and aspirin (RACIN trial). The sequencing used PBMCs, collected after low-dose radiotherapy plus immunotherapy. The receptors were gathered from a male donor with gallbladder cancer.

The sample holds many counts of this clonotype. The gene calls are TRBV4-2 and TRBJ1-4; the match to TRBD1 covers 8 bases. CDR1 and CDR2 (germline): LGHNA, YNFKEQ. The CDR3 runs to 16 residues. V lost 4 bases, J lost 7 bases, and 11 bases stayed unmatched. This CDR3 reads CASSPPLAGGGEKLFF. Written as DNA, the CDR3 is TGTGCCAGCAGCCCTCCCTTGGCAGGGGGCGGTGAAAAACTGTTTTTT.

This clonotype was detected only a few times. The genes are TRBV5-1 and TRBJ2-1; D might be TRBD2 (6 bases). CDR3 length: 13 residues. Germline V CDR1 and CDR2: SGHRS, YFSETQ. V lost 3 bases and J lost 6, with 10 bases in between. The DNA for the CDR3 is TGCGCCAGCAGCTGGGGGACTGGCAATGAGCAGTTCTTC. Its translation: CASSWGTGNEQFF.

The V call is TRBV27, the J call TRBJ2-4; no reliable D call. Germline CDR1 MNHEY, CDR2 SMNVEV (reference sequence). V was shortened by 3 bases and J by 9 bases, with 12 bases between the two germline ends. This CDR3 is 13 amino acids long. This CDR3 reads CASSFGPPIIQYF. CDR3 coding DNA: TGTGCCAGCAGTTTCGGGCCCCCAATCATTCAGTACTTC.

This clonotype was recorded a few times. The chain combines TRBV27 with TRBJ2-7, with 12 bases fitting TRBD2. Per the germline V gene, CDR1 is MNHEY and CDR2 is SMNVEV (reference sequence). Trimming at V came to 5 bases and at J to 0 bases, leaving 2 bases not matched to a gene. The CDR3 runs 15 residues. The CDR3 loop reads CASSMTSGSSYEQYF. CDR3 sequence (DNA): TGTGCCAGCAGTATGACTAGCGGGAGCTCCTACGAGCAGTACTTC.

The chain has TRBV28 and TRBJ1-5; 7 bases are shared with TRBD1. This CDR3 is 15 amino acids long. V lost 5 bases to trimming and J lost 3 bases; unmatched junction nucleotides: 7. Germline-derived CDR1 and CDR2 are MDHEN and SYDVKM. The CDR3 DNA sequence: TGTGCCAGCAGTAGCAGGGGGGAGGACAATCAGCCCCAGCATTTT. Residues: CASSSRGEDNQPQHF.

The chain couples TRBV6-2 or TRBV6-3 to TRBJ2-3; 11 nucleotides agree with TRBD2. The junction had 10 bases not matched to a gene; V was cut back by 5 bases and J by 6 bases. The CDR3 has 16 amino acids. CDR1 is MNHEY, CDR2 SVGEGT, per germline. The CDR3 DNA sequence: TGTGCCAGCAGTGCCGGCCTACTAGCGGGGGTTGATACGCAGTATTTT. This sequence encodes CASSAGLLAGVDTQYF.

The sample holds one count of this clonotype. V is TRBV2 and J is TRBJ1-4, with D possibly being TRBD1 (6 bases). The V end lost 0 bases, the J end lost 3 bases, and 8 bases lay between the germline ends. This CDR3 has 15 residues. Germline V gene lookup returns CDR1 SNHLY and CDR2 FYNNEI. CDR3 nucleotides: TGTGCCAGCAGTGAAGCGGGGGCAGCTAATGAAAAACTGTTTTTT. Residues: CASSEAGAANEKLFF.

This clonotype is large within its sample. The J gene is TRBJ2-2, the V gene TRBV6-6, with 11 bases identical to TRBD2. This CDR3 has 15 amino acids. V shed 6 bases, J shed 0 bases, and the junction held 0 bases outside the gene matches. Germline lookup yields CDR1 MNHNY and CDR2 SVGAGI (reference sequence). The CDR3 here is CASRGLAANTGELFF. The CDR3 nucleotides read TGTGCCAGCAGGGGACTAGCGGCGAACACCGGGGAGCTGTTTTTT.

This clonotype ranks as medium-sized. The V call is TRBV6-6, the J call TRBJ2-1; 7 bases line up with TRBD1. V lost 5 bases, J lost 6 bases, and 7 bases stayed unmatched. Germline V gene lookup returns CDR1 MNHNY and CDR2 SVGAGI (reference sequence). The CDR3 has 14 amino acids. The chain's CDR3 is CASSRQGVINEQFF. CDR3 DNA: TGTGCCAGCAGTCGACAGGGTGTGATCAATGAGCAGTTCTTC.

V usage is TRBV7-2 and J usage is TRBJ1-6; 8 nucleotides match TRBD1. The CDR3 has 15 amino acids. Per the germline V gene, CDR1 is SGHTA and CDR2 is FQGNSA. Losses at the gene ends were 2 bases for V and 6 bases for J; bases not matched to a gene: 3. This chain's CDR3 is CASSLNTGGNSPLHF. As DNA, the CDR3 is TGTGCCAGCAGCTTAAACACAGGGGGTAATTCACCCCTCCACTTT.

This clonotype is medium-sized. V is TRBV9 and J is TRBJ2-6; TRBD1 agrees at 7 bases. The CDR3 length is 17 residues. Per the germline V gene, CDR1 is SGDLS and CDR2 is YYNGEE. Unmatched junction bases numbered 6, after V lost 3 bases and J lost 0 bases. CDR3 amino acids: CASSGTGASSGANVLTF. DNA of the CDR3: TGTGCCAGCAGCGGAACAGGGGCTTCCTCTGGGGCCAACGTCCTGACTTTC.

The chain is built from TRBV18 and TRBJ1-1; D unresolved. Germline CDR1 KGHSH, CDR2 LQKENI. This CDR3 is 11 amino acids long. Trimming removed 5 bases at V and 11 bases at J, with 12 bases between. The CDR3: CASSVGTGAFF. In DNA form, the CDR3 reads TGTGCCAGCTCAGTTGGAACCGGCGCTTTCTTT. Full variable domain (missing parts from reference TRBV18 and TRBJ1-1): NAGVMQNPRHLVRRRGQEARLRCSPMKGHSHVYWYRQLPEEGLKFMVYLQKENIIDESGMPKERFSAEFPKEGPSILRIQQVVRGDSAAYFCASSVGTGAFFGQGTRLTVV.

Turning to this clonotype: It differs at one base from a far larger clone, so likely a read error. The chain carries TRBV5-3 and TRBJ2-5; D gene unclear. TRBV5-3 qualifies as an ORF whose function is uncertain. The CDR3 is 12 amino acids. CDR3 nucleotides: TGTGTCAGCAGCCCCGGACAAGAGACCCAGTACTTC. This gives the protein CVSSPGQETQYF.

CDR3 in DNA: TGTGCCAGCAGCCCGGGACCCCAAACCACAGATACGCAGTATTTT. Encoded protein: CASSPGPQTTDTQYF. The V call is TRBV5-6, the J call TRBJ2-3; either TRBD1 or TRBD2 may fit D (5 bases each). The CDR3 extends over 15 amino acids. Per germline, CDR1 SGHDT and CDR2 YYEEEE. The V and J ends lost 4 bases and 2 bases respectively, with 14 bases between them.